This T cell receptor beta chain comes out of a study of CD8 T cells in Susac syndrome. The wider study: Within the sequenced Susac syndrome patient group, about six exhibited active disease and about eight were in remission. When blood was drawn, the patients with Susac syndrome were therapy-naive, on corticosteroids, or on intravenous immunoglobulin alone.

In germline, CDR1 is GTSNPN, CDR2 SVGIG (reference sequence). Trimming at V came to 3 bases and at J to 2 bases, leaving 12 bases not matched to a gene. This CDR3 spans 17 amino acids. The diagnostic criteria for definite or probable disease, as recently defined, were met by the patients with Susac syndrome. With random hexamers, reverse transcription was performed on roughly 0.45 to 1 ug of RNA. Amplification of TCR beta CDR3 spanned 54 Vbeta and 13 Jbeta via immunoSEQ multiplex PCR. A single record per CDR3 protein comes from TCRdb applying MiXCR to the immunoSEQ multiplex PCR reads. The sample carries 200,000 to 300,000 distinct CDR3 sequences, about 95% recorded once.

This rearrangement joins TRBV30 to TRBJ1-1, with 10 bases that match TRBD1. The TCR comes from a human donor with Susac syndrome. The sequenced sample consisted of CD4+ T cells from PBMCs. CDR3 protein: CAWSVTGGEEDNTEAFF. CDR3 DNA sequence: TGTGCCTGGAGCGTGACAGGGGGCGAGGAGGATAACACTGAAGCTTTCTTT.